The present entry profiles one TCR beta chain with its context. Its specificity is not known. This entry belongs to a study of cytomegalovirus exposure and HLA in healthy donors. Germline CDR1 ENHRY, CDR2 SYGVKD. The CDR3 covers 14 residues. V was pared by 4 bases and J by 0 bases, with 7 bases between. With 60 Vbeta and 13 Jbeta primers, the PCR was carried out. Produced via immunoSEQ multiplex PCR; TCRdb's table is partial and in-frame only. Of 140,000 to 150,000 clones listed, more than 75% are singletons. Each of the donors was a healthy bone marrow donor. Donors sampled were nominally healthy, though unrecorded immune exposures were likely. Study-wide points: Later work found that TCR association rates differed between HLA loci; DRB1 had the most and HLA-C the fewest.

Sequencing was carried out using PBMCs. The receptor's source is a woman aged 18-30 years in good health and CMV-seropositive. V usage is TRBV10-3 and J usage is TRBJ1-3; TRBD1 might be the D (5 bases). The CDR3 spells CAISAGLSGNTIYF. CDR3 coding DNA: TGTGCCATCAGTGCAGGGCTCTCTGGAAACACCATATATTTT.